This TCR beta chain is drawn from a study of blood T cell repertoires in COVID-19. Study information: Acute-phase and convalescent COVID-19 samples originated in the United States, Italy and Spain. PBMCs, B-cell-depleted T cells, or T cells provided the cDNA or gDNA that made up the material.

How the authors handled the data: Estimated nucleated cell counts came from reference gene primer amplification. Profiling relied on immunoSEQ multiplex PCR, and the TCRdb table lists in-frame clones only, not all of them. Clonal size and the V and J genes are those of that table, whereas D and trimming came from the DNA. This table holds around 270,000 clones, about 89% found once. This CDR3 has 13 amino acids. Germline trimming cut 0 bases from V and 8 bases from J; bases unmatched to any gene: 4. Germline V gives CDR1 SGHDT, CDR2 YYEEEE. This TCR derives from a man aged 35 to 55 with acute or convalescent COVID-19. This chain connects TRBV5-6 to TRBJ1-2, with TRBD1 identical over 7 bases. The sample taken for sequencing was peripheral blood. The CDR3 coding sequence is TGTGCCAGCAGCTTGGGGCCAGGGGGAGGCTACACCTTC. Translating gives CASSLGPGGGYTF.